This T cell receptor beta chain was retrieved from a study of human CD8 memory T cell subsets. Cells classed as stem-like memory CD8+ T cells (TSTEM) were CCR7+ PD-1- TIGIT-. Per germline, CDR1 SQVTM and CDR2 ANQGSEA. The CDR3 runs 13 residues. The authors made TCR beta libraries using UMI-labeled 5' RACE. TCRdb reprocessed the 5' RACE reads and keeps a single row for each CDR3 protein, giving no DNA. The table lists 15,000 to 20,000 distinct CDR3 sequences, with around 5.4% in the top ten. A note on this clonotype: Its cognate antigen is unknown.

Whole-study findings and limits: Similarly high diversity marked stem-like memory and precursor exhausted T cells, unlike effector memory cells. Stem-like memory T cells and precursor exhausted T cells had repertoires whose mutual overlap was minimal.

The chain employs TRBV29-1 and TRBJ1-4; no DNA is available, so the TRBD1 call from TCRdb remains unchecked. The specimen was CD8+ stem-like memory T cells (TSCM and TCM) sorted from PBMCs. Subset: stem-like memory CD8 T cells (TSTEM), CCR7+ PD-1- TIGIT-. The TCR sequence derives from a human donor in good health. CDR3 region: CSVEWGINEKLFF. Based on the CDR3 plus reference TRBV29-1 and TRBJ1-4, the full variable domain is SAVISQKPSRDICQRGTSLTIQCQVDSQVTMMFWYRQQPGQSLTLIATANQGSEATYESGFVIDKFPISRPNLTFSTLTVSNMSPEDSSIYLCSVEWGINEKLFFGSGTQLSVL.